The text below deals with one T cell receptor beta chain. This record belongs to a study of blood T cell repertoires in COVID-19. Only in-frame clones appear in the TCRdb table, and some are missing; sequencing was by immunoSEQ multiplex PCR. Among fewer than 500,000 clones listed, about nine tenths were seen once. Germline V gene data show CDR1 as LNHDA and CDR2 as SQIVND (reference sequence). The CDR3 consists of 18 residues. Trimming at V came to 5 bases and at J to 5 bases, leaving 20 bases not matched to a gene. The sequence was obtained from a woman under 30 who had recovered from COVID-19. The chain has TRBV19 and TRBJ2-5; 7 bases fit TRBD2. Sequencing was performed on PBMCs or T cells enriched from blood (not recorded which). The DNA for the CDR3 is TGTGCCAGTAGTCTCCATTACGTGAGCGGGGCCCCCTTTGAGACCCAGTACTTC. Protein sequence: CASSLHYVSGAPFETQYF.